This TCR beta chain stems from a study of blood T cell repertoires in COVID-19. The wider study: Acute and convalescent COVID-19 samples came from the United States, Italy and Spain. T cells, B-cell-depleted T cells, or PBMCs supplied cDNA or gDNA.

CDR1 is SNHLY and CDR2 is FYNNEI in the germline V gene. The CDR3 has 22 residues. Trimming cost V 1 base and J 0 bases, with 28 bases left between them. Study processing details: Amplification with reference gene primers provided the estimates of nucleated cell counts. Clones were sequenced by immunoSEQ multiplex PCR, and TCRdb holds only the in-frame ones, with some missing. V and J calls and clone size follow that table, whereas D and trimming were derived from the DNA. The sample lists 150,000 to 180,000 clones, roughly 72% occurring once. This chain links TRBV2 with TRBJ2-1; a weak D match, TRBD2 (6 bases). This sequence was found in a woman of 80 years or more with acute or convalescent COVID-19. The sample consisted of peripheral blood. Here the CDR3 DNA reads TGTGCCAGCAGTGAAGGCGGGGTTCGTCGGCCCCAAGAGGGGTACTCCTACAATGAGCAGTTCTTC. It is translated as CASSEGGVRRPQEGYSYNEQFF.